A single sample is the source of the 31 T cell receptor beta chains below, sequenced in a study of molecular identifiers for immune sequencing clone quantification. TCRdb re-called the PCR reads with MiXCR, one entry per CDR3 protein. The sample carries more than 300,000 distinct CDR3 sequences, about 20% recorded once. The specimen sequenced was naive CD8+ T cells from blood, with Jurkat cell RNA spiked in. The subset is: FACS-sorted CD8+CD4-CCR7+CD45RA+ naive T cells. The source is a human donor in good health. Some libraries in this study had Jurkat cell RNA spiked in.

In the case of this clonotype: A read error may be the cause here, since a much bigger clone is one base away. V is TRBV27 and J is TRBJ1-1; D not resolved. The germline V gene has CDR1 MNHEY and CDR2 SMNVEV (reference sequence). The CDR3 is made up of 12 amino acids. Trimming shortened V by 8 bases and J by 6 bases, and 13 bases separated the two germline ends. The CDR3 DNA reads TGTGCCAGCGGTAAAACCGGGTCTGAAGCTTTCTTT. Its protein is CASGKTGSEAFF.

This clonotype has only a few counts. The gene calls are TRBV24-1 and TRBJ2-2, with TRBD2 matching 11 bases. CDR1 is KGHDR, CDR2 SFDVKD, per germline. This CDR3 is 19 amino acids long. Trimming took 7 bases from V and 2 from J; bases not matched to a gene: 14. The CDR3 reads CATRAGTSGALPNTGELFF. In nucleotides, the CDR3 is TGTGCCACCAGGGCCGGGACTAGCGGCGCCCTCCCTAACACCGGGGAGCTGTTTTTT.

This clonotype was counted only a few times. Its ends do not fully match the called genes, so a read error is possible. The J gene is TRBJ2-1, the V gene TRBV4-3; 13 nucleotides line up with TRBD2. The CDR3 runs to 15 residues. Germline CDR1 is LGHNA and CDR2 is YSLEER. CDR3 bases: TGCGCCAACAGCCAAGGACTAGCGGGAGTGAATGAGCAGTTCTTC. Translated, it gives CANSQGLAGVNEQFF.

The V call is TRBV6-5, the J call TRBJ2-7, with D unclear. V lost 4 bases and J 3 bases, leaving 10 bases between the germline ends. The CDR3 runs 13 residues. The germline CDR1 and CDR2 sequences are MNHEY and SVGAGI. The CDR3 sequence is CASSWGKNYEQYF. CDR3 in DNA: TGTGCCAGCAGTTGGGGTAAGAACTACGAGCAGTACTTC.

Details on this clonotype: A much more abundant neighbour one base away suggests this may be a read error. The chain is built from TRBV30 and TRBJ2-2; D not certain. Germline CDR1 is GTSNPN and CDR2 is SVGIG (reference sequence). The CDR3 sequence is 16 residues long. V was cut by 4 bases and J by 0 bases, with 15 bases left in between. The CDR3 region is CAWNVQYTSNTGELFF. The CDR3 DNA follows: TGTGCCTGGAATGTACAGTATACTTCGAACACCGGGGAGCTGTTTTTT.

On this clonotype itself: This may arise from a read error, as a much more abundant clone is one base away. V usage is TRBV9 and J usage is TRBJ2-3; no clear D. CDR1 and CDR2 from the germline V gene are SGDLS and YYNGEE. The CDR3 is made up of 15 amino acids. For the CDR3, the DNA is TGTGCCAGCAGCGTAGATGGGCCGCCCGGTGATACGCAGTGTTTT. Encoded protein: CASSVDGPPGDTQCF.

This clonotype was detected ten times or more. The CDR3 sequence: CASSLRGAAYEQYF. DNA for the CDR3: TGTGCCAGCAGTCTTCGAGGTGCGGCCTACGAGCAGTACTTC. The chain uses TRBV28 and TRBJ2-7; no clear D. The V gene's germline CDR1 is MDHEN and CDR2 SYDVKM. This CDR3 has 14 amino acids. Trimming took off 5 bases at V and 2 bases at J, with 13 bases between the two ends.

About this clonotype: One base away lies a much larger clone, so this may be a sequencing read error. The chain uses TRBV5-6 and TRBJ2-3, with TRBD1 identical over 7 bases. This CDR3 is 14 amino acids long. Germline V gene sequence: CDR1 SGHDT, CDR2 YYEEEE. Trimming took 5 bases from V and 8 from J; bases not matched to a gene: 11. In DNA form, the CDR3 reads TGTGCCAGCAGAACGTCAGGGGGATCAGGTACGCAGTATTTT. Its translation is CASRTSGGSGTQYF. Variable domain in full (rest from reference TRBV5-6 and TRBJ2-3): DAGVTQSPTHLIKTRGQQVTLRCSPKSGHDTVSWYQQALGQGPQFIFQYYEEEERQRGNFPDRFSGHQFPNYSSELNVNALLLGDSALYLCASRTSGGSGTQYFGPGTRLTVL.

This clonotype has only one observation. This may come from a read error, since a much larger clone is one base off. The chain links TRBV29-1 to TRBJ2-7; D remains unclear. Trimming pared 0 bases from V and 5 bases from J, leaving 20 bases between. The CDR3 runs to 16 residues. Looked up from germline, CDR1 is SQVTM and CDR2 is ANQGSEA. CDR3 DNA: TGCAGCGTTGAAGAGCTAGGGATTGGAATGACCCACGAGCAGTACTTC. Translated: CSVEELGIGMTHEQYF.

In its sample, this clonotype was seen many times. The J gene is TRBJ2-1, the V gene TRBV24-1; D is unresolved. The CDR3 contains 11 residues. Between the trimmed V and J ends, which lost 5 bases and 10 bases, there was a span of 8 bases. CDR1 and CDR2 from the germline V gene are KGHDR and SFDVKD. CDR3 bases: TGTGCCACCAGTGTGGGCTACGAGCAGTTCTTC. Its translation is CATSVGYEQFF.

Concerning this clonotype: Germline and junction disagree at one end, which may indicate a read error. The V call is TRBV19, the J call TRBJ2-2, with D perhaps given as TRBD1 or TRBD2 (5 bases each). Germline V gene lookup returns CDR1 LNHDA and CDR2 SQIVND (reference sequence). The CDR3 consists of 15 residues. CDR3 sequence reads: CASSISNRGTGEPFF. The CDR3 DNA follows: TGTGCCAGTAGTATTTCGAACCGGGGCACCGGGGAGCCGTTTTTT.

A few counts support this clonotype. V usage is TRBV7-9 and J usage is TRBJ2-7, with 9 bases aligning to TRBD1. Germline V gene lookup returns CDR1 SEHNR and CDR2 FQNEAQ (reference sequence). J was trimmed by 4 bases and V by 5 bases; bases with no gene match: 9. The CDR3 has 15 residues. The CDR3 DNA reads as TGTGCCAGCAGCAAAACCGGACAGGGGTATTACGAGCAGTACTTC. Its protein product is CASSKTGQGYYEQYF.

Ten or more counts support this clonotype. The rearrangement joins TRBV7-6 to TRBJ2-5, with TRBD2 matching over 7 bases. CDR1 and CDR2 from the germline V gene are SGHVS and FNYEAQ. CDR3 size: 16 residues. V lost 2 bases, J lost 5 bases, and 11 bases stayed unmatched. The CDR3 protein is CASSLNIPAGEETQYF. Here the CDR3 DNA reads TGTGCCAGCAGCTTAAATATACCTGCGGGAGAGGAGACCCAGTACTTC.

As regards this clonotype: This may be a read error, as it is one base from a much larger clone. The rearrangement links TRBV4-1 to TRBJ2-7; D gene uncertain. Germline values: CDR1 MGHRA, CDR2 YSYEKL. The CDR3 contains 15 residues. The CDR3 loop is CASSQDGRSFYERYF. For the CDR3, the DNA is TGCGCCAGCAGCCAAGACGGGCGCAGTTTCTACGAGCGGTACTTC.

The sample holds many counts of this clonotype. The chain carries TRBV4-1 and TRBJ1-1; D ambiguous. V lost 3 bases to trimming and J lost 5 bases, with 10 bases between them. The CDR3 length is 13 residues. Per germline, CDR1 MGHRA and CDR2 YSYEKL. The CDR3 here is CASSQRGATEAFF. DNA for the CDR3: TGCGCCAGCAGCCAGCGGGGTGCAACTGAAGCTTTCTTT.

This clonotype occurred many times. The rearrangement links TRBV7-9 to TRBJ2-3; D uncertain. Germline V CDR1 and CDR2: SEHNR, FQNEAQ (reference sequence). V gave up 5 bases and J gave up 5 bases, with 11 bases separating them. The CDR3 has 13 residues. CDR3 in DNA: TGTGCCAGCAGCGAGCTAATCAGAGATACGCAGTATTTT. Amino acid sequence: CASSELIRDTQYF.

This clonotype was recorded many times. The CDR3 here is CASSFAGQSTDTQYF. The CDR3, as DNA: TGCGCCAGCAGCTTTGCGGGACAGTCCACAGATACGCAGTATTTT. The chain combines TRBV5-1 with TRBJ2-3, with D tentatively TRBD1 (7 bases). This CDR3 region has 15 residues. Trimming pared 2 bases from V and 2 bases from J, leaving 12 bases between. The V gene's germline CDR1 is SGHRS and CDR2 YFSETQ.

This clonotype was counted ten times or more. This rearrangement joins TRBV28 to TRBJ1-5; D not resolved. Germline V gene data show CDR1 as MDHEN and CDR2 as SYDVKM. The CDR3 sequence is 13 residues long. V lost 8 bases to trimming and J lost 1 base, with 9 bases between them. In nucleotides, the CDR3 is TGTGCCAGCGAGGACGGCAGCAATCAGCCCCAGCATTTT. It translates to CASEDGSNQPQHF.

This clonotype has a single count. This sequence may be a read error, since a much larger clone differs from it by one base. The genes are TRBV2 and TRBJ2-7; 7 bases align to TRBD2. From germline, CDR1 is SNHLY and CDR2 FYNNEI. The CDR3 has 16 residues. J gave up 0 bases and V 7 bases, and 12 bases lay outside the gene matches. CDR3 DNA: TGTGCCAGCAAAGCTTCAGAAGCGGGGCCCTCCTACGAGCAGTACTTC. Encoded protein: CASKASEAGPSYEQYF.

As concerns this clonotype: This may come from a read error, since a much larger clone is one base off. The rearrangement uses TRBV27 and TRBJ2-7, with 8 nucleotides matching TRBD2. The CDR3 has 14 residues. CDR1 is MNHEY, CDR2 SMNVEV, per germline (reference sequence). Here the CDR3 DNA reads TGTGCCGGCAGTTATACGGGAGGGCCCTACGAGCAGTACTTC. It codes for CAGSYTGGPYEQYF.

Comments on this clonotype: A clone one base away is much larger, so this may be a read error. This chain uses TRBV5-6 with TRBJ2-7; tentatively, D is TRBD2 (6 bases). The CDR3 totals 13 residues. Germline CDR1 and CDR2: SGHDT and YYEEEE. The CDR3 is CASSWGDVYEQCF. CDR3 in DNA: TGTGCCAGCAGCTGGGGGGACGTATACGAGCAGTGCTTC.

This clonotype occurred a few times. The chain employs TRBV25-1 and TRBJ2-3, with 7 positions matching TRBD2. This CDR3 comprises 17 residues. Unmatched junction bases numbered 11, after V lost 4 bases and J lost 1 base. Germline V lookup: CDR1 MGHDK, CDR2 SYGVNS. CDR3 coding DNA: TGTGCCAGCAGTGCCGTAGCGGGCTCAACCGGCACAGATACGCAGTATTTT. It is translated as CASSAVAGSTGTDTQYF. The complete variable domain, with remaining parts taken from reference TRBV25-1 and TRBJ2-3, reads EADIYQTPRYLVIGTGKKITLECSQTMGHDKMYWYQQDPGMELHLIHYSYGVNSTEKGDLSSESTVSRIRTEHFPLTLESARPSHTSQYLCASSAVAGSTGTDTQYFGPGTRLTVL.

In the case of this clonotype: A much bigger clone sits one base away, suggesting this may be a read error. The chain employs TRBV13 and TRBJ2-2, with D tentatively TRBD1 or TRBD2 (5 bases each). The CDR3 loop spans 15 amino acids. Germline V gene sequence: CDR1 PRHDT, CDR2 FYEKMQ (reference sequence). Between the trimmed V and J ends, which lost 7 bases and 1 base, there was a span of 13 bases. The CDR3 protein is CASNSGPLNTGELFF. The CDR3 DNA follows: TGTGCCAGCAACTCGGGACCACTGAACACCGGGGAGCTGTTTTTT.

About this clonotype: The junction departs from germline at one end; a sequencing error may be responsible. This rearrangement joins TRBV11-2 to TRBJ2-5; no reliable D call. Germline CDR1 reads SGHAT; CDR2 reads FQNNGV. CDR3 length: 14 residues. The CDR3 sequence: CAGSALELQETQYF. For the CDR3, the DNA is TGTGCCGGCAGTGCTCTGGAGCTCCAAGAGACCCAGTACTTC.

This clonotype was seen at least ten times. The V gene is TRBV5-1, the J gene TRBJ2-3, with D possibly matching TRBD2 (5 bases). Trimming stripped 0 bases from V and 0 bases from J, with 17 bases between. Germline CDR1 reads SGHRS; CDR2 reads YFSETQ. CDR3 length: 18 residues. Here the CDR3 reads CASSLDLRVRFSTDTQYF. CDR3 bases: TGCGCCAGCAGCTTGGATTTGCGGGTGAGGTTTAGCACAGATACGCAGTATTTT. Full variable domain (remainder filled in from reference TRBV5-1 and TRBJ2-3): KAGVTQTPRYLIKTRGQQVTLSCSPISGHRSVSWYQQTPGQGLQFLFEYFSETQRNKGNFPGRFSGRQFSNSRSEMNVSTLELGDSALYLCASSLDLRVRFSTDTQYFGPGTRLTVL.

This clonotype was found many times. The chain employs TRBV14 and TRBJ2-1; 9 positions agree with TRBD1. This CDR3 has 15 residues. CDR1 and CDR2 (germline): SGHDN, FVKESK. V gave up 1 base and J gave up 10 bases; unmatched junction bases: 8. The CDR3 sequence is CASSQVWTGALEQFF. In DNA form, the CDR3 reads TGTGCCAGCAGCCAAGTTTGGACAGGGGCTTTGGAGCAGTTCTTC.

Details on this clonotype: This may be a read error: a much more frequent sequence differs by one nucleotide. V gene TRBV5-1 combines with J gene TRBJ2-5, with D maybe TRBD1 (6 bases). CDR1 SGHRS and CDR2 YFSETQ come from the germline V gene. The CDR3 has 14 residues. The CDR3 DNA reads TGCGCCGGCAGCTTGTGGCAGGGGCAAGAGACCCAGTACTTC. Protein: CAGSLWQGQETQYF.

There are many counts of this clonotype. The chain employs TRBV19 and TRBJ1-5; the D gene is possibly TRBD1 (5 bases). V gave up 4 bases and J gave up 5 bases, with 21 bases separating them. CDR3 length: 17 amino acids. CDR1 is LNHDA and CDR2 is SQIVND in the germline V gene (reference sequence). The DNA for the CDR3 is TGTGCCAGTAGTAAAGTTCGTGGGCAGGAGGGGCATCAGCCCCAGCATTTT. Residues: CASSKVRGQEGHQPQHF.

Regarding this clonotype: Given a much more abundant clone one base away, this may be a read error. The J gene is TRBJ2-3, the V gene TRBV5-1; the D gene is possibly TRBD2 (6 bases). Germline lookup yields CDR1 SGHRS and CDR2 YFSETQ. The CDR3 has 15 amino acids. Trimming left V 6 bases short and J 0 bases short, with 14 bases between. CDR3 in amino acids: CASTFSGVSTDTQYF. The CDR3 DNA follows: TGCGCCAGCACCTTTAGCGGAGTTAGCACAGATACGCAGTATTTT. The full variable domain, rest sourced from reference TRBV5-1 and TRBJ2-3, is KAGVTQTPRYLIKTRGQQVTLSCSPISGHRSVSWYQQTPGQGLQFLFEYFSETQRNKGNFPGRFSGRQFSNSRSEMNVSTLELGDSALYLCASTFSGVSTDTQYFGPGTRLTVL.

This clonotype showed up just a few times. CDR3 sequence reads: CAWSVGTGGYEQYF. The CDR3 bases are TGTGCCTGGAGTGTGGGGACAGGGGGCTACGAGCAGTACTTC. This rearrangement joins TRBV30 to TRBJ2-7; 11 bases match TRBD1. Germline V gene lookup returns CDR1 GTSNPN and CDR2 SVGIG (reference sequence). The CDR3 length is 14 residues. Losses at the gene ends were 0 bases for V and 3 bases for J; bases not matched to a gene: 1.

This clonotype occurred many times. This rearrangement joins TRBV7-9 to TRBJ2-7; D gene ambiguous. The germline CDR1 and CDR2 sequences are SEHNR and FQNEAQ (reference sequence). The CDR3 totals 12 residues. With 5 bases removed from V and 0 bases from J, the gap between germline ends came to 5 bases. The CDR3 loop reads CASSPYSYEQYF. CDR3 in DNA: TGTGCCAGCAGCCCATACTCCTACGAGCAGTACTTC.